This T cell receptor (beta chain) derives from a study of cytomegalovirus exposure and HLA in healthy donors. For the study at large: In a later analysis, it was reported that the roughly 130 validation repertoires had been produced on the same platform as the 550 to 700 repertoires belonging to the first cohort. Notes on the study in general: According to reports, the classifier identified cytomegalovirus status with high specificity and sensitivity. In vitro testing confirmed a few CMV-associated chains as specific for CMV antigens. A list of around 160 TCR beta chains associated with cytomegalovirus was given.

The V gene's germline CDR1 is SEHNR and CDR2 FQNEAQ (reference sequence). CDR3 length equals 12 residues. Trimming at V came to 5 bases and at J to 7 bases, leaving 4 bases not matched to a gene. Repertoires were generated with immunoSEQ multiplex PCR, while TCRdb's copy carries only in-frame clones and drops some. Counted here are about 54,000 clones, about 92% occurring once; the ten biggest clones make up 7.5% to 10%. A note on this clone: Its antigen is still unknown.

The receptor was isolated from a woman aged 18-30 years in good health and CMV-seropositive. The chain combines TRBV7-9 with TRBJ1-2; 7 nucleotides line up with TRBD1. Sample: PBMCs. The CDR3 is CASSGQEGGYTF. The CDR3 region has the DNA TGTGCCAGCAGCGGACAGGAAGGTGGCTACACCTTC.